One sample yielded the 22 T cell receptor beta chains listed below, sequenced in a study of metastatic and nonmetastatic thyroid tumors. Ahead of thyroid surgery, no patient had received treatment of any kind. TCRdb re-called the PCR reads via MiXCR. The data contain 50,000 or so clones, roughly a quarter of them seen just once; the ten biggest clones take up about 3.5%. Sequenced material: blood. These receptors all stem from a male donor with papillary thyroid cancer or a benign thyroid nodule (not recorded which). Some clones in this sample may be carry-over from other donors' samples.

The count of this clone is one. The chain uses TRBV30 and TRBJ2-6, with D hard to call. CDR1 and CDR2 (germline): GTSNPN, SVGIG (reference sequence). The CDR3 extends over 13 amino acids. V was trimmed by 3 bases and J by 0 bases, leaving 3 bases between them. CDR3 sequence: CAWSCSGANVLTF. The CDR3 DNA reads as TGTGCCTGGAGCTGCTCTGGGGCCAACGTCCTGACTTTC.

This clone was found once. The V call is TRBV20-1, the J call TRBJ2-1, with unresolved D. Germline CDR1 reads DFQATT; CDR2 reads SNEGSKA (reference sequence). Deletions cut 3 bases from V and 7 bases from J, with 7 bases between. This CDR3 is built from 11 residues. As DNA, the CDR3 is TGCAGTGCTAGCTATCGGAATGAGCAGTTCTTC. It translates to CSASYRNEQFF.

This clone was detected only a few times. One junction end disagrees with the germline gene, perhaps due to a read error. The chain uses TRBV6-1 and TRBJ2-2; TRBD1 matches 7 bases. The CDR3 is 17 residues long. CDR1 and CDR2 from the germline V gene are MNHNS and SASEGT. CDR3 DNA sequence: TGTGCCAGCAGGTGCCTTGGGACAGTGAGCAGGACCGGGGAGCTGTTCTTT. Its protein product is CASRCLGTVSRTGELFF.

This clone was counted a single time. This chain links TRBV30 with TRBJ1-3, with 8 positions matching TRBD1. With V trimmed by 5 bases and J by 3 bases, 0 bases remained unmatched. This CDR3 is 12 amino acids long. Germline values: CDR1 GTSNPN, CDR2 SVGIG (reference sequence). This CDR3 is CAWGQGGNTIYF. The CDR3 DNA follows: TGTGCCTGGGGACAGGGTGGAAACACCATATATTTT.

The chain has TRBV12-3 or TRBV12-4 and TRBJ2-7, with D possibly TRBD1 on 6 matching bases. There are 13 residues in the CDR3. V was clipped by 5 bases and J by 5 bases, with 13 bases between them. CDR3 nucleotides: TGTGCCAGCAGTCCCCCACAGGGACACGAGCAGTACTTC. This translates into CASSPPQGHEQYF.

This clone was seen ten or more times. This sequence joins TRBV30 and TRBJ2-3; maybe TRBD2 (6 bases). CDR1 is GTSNPN and CDR2 is SVGIG in the germline V gene (reference sequence). Between the trimmed V and J ends, which lost 2 bases and 2 bases, there was a span of 14 bases. The length of the CDR3 is 15 residues. This CDR3 is CAWSPLAEFTDTQYF. In DNA form, the CDR3 reads TGTGCCTGGAGTCCATTAGCGGAATTCACAGATACGCAGTATTTT.

This chain joins TRBV5-1 and TRBJ2-7; D not certain. The length of the CDR3 is 14 residues. CDR1 SGHRS and CDR2 YFSETQ come from the germline V gene. V lost 0 bases and J 0 bases, leaving 7 bases between the germline ends. The CDR3 coding sequence is TGCGCCAGCAGCTTGGGTGGCTCCTCCTACGAGCAGTACTTC. This gives the protein CASSLGGSSYEQYF.

This clone showed up many times. V gene TRBV7-9 combines with J gene TRBJ2-3; the match to TRBD2 covers 8 bases. This CDR3 has 15 residues. The germline CDR1 and CDR2 sequences are SEHNR and FQNEAQ (reference sequence). Germline trimming cut 8 bases from V and 5 bases from J; bases unmatched to any gene: 12. The chain's CDR3 is CASLITGTREDTQYF. The CDR3 DNA is TGTGCCAGCCTTATAACCGGGACTAGAGAAGATACGCAGTATTTT.

This clone has just a few counts. This chain connects TRBV6-1 to TRBJ1-2; TRBD1 matches 7 bases. V lost 4 bases and J lost 8; bases outside the gene matches: 10. CDR1 is MNHNS, CDR2 SASEGT, per germline. The CDR3 consists of 14 residues. The CDR3 loop reads CASSANTGVDGYTF. In DNA form, the CDR3 reads TGTGCCAGCAGTGCAAATACAGGGGTCGACGGCTACACCTTC.

This clone was picked up one time. The chain couples TRBV3-1 to TRBJ1-6; a possible D gene is TRBD1 (5 bases). V lost 5 bases and J 7 bases, leaving 12 bases between the germline ends. There are 14 residues in the CDR3. Germline assignment: CDR1 LGHDT and CDR2 YNNKEL (reference sequence). The CDR3, as DNA: TGTGCCAGCAGCTTCGGGTCAGGGAATTCACCCCTCCACTTT. Protein: CASSFGSGNSPLHF. The variable domain in full, completed from reference TRBV3-1 and TRBJ1-6, reads DTAVSQTPKYLVTQMGNDKSIKCEQNLGHDTMYWYKQDSKKFLKIMFSYNNKELIINETVPNRFSPKSPDKAHLNLHINSLELGDSAVYFCASSFGSGNSPLHFGNGTRLTVT.

This rearrangement joins TRBV6-1 to TRBJ2-6, with no clear D. The CDR3 spans 14 residues. Germline CDR1 MNHNS, CDR2 SASEGT. V was clipped by 7 bases and J by 0 bases, with 7 bases between them. This chain's CDR3 is CASNRNSGANVLTF. CDR3 coding DNA: TGTGCCAGCAATCGAAACTCTGGGGCCAACGTCCTGACTTTC.

At least ten counts were recorded for this clone. CDR3 sequence: CASSLADSPSTF. CDR3 DNA: TGCGCCAGCAGCTTGGCAGACAGCCCCTCTACCTTC. The chain has TRBV5-1 and TRBJ1-2; D is perhaps TRBD1 (5 bases). Germline-derived CDR1 and CDR2 are SGHRS and YFSETQ. CDR3 size: 12 residues. Deletions cut 0 bases from V and 14 bases from J, with 14 bases between.

This clone appeared a few times. This chain joins TRBV6-4 and TRBJ2-2, with TRBD2 matching over 7 bases. Germline CDR1 MRHNA, CDR2 SNTAGT. V lost 0 bases, J lost 4 bases, and 2 bases stayed unmatched. This CDR3 is 15 amino acids long. The CDR3 sequence is CASSDSSGSTGELFF. Here the CDR3 DNA reads TGTGCCAGCAGTGACTCTAGCGGGTCCACCGGGGAGCTGTTTTTT.

This chain joins TRBV20-1 and TRBJ1-1; D is ambiguous. Germline CDR1 and CDR2: DFQATT and SNEGSKA (reference sequence). This CDR3 spans 10 amino acids. V lost 4 bases to trimming and J lost 10 bases, with 10 bases between them. The DNA for the CDR3 is TGCAGTGCTAAGGCCGACGGAGCTTTCTTT. Protein product: CSAKADGAFF.

Regarding this clone: A much larger clone lies one base from this, so it may be a read error. This sequence joins TRBV5-4 and TRBJ2-7; tentative D call: TRBD2 (6 bases). This CDR3 spans 13 amino acids. Trimming stripped 4 bases from V and 5 bases from J, with 13 bases between. Germline CDR1 is SGHNT and CDR2 is YYREEE (reference sequence). CDR3 sequence: CASSRDFADEQYF. The CDR3 region has the DNA TGTGCCAGCAGCCGGGACTTCGCCGACGAGCAGTACTTC.

This clone has more than one count but fewer than ten. The V gene is TRBV5-4, the J gene TRBJ1-2; no clear D. The V end lost 2 bases, the J end lost 8 bases, and 19 bases lay between the germline ends. This CDR3 spans 15 amino acids. Germline V gene sequence: CDR1 SGHNT, CDR2 YYREEE (reference sequence). The CDR3 reads CASSFDGQPHRGYTF. The DNA of the CDR3 is TGTGCCAGCAGCTTCGACGGGCAGCCTCATCGGGGCTACACCTTC.

This chain uses TRBV11-2 with TRBJ2-1; D is unclear. This CDR3 comprises 13 residues. Trimming took off 4 bases at V and 9 bases at J, with 13 bases between the two ends. From germline, CDR1 is SGHAT and CDR2 FQNNGV. The CDR3 DNA follows: TGTGCCAGCAGCTCCGTGAGTCATGGTGAGCAGTTCTTC. Its protein is CASSSVSHGEQFF.

The J gene is TRBJ2-2, the V gene TRBV20-1, with TRBD2 matching over 7 bases. This CDR3 has 16 residues. V lost 0 bases and J lost 3; bases outside the gene matches: 7. Germline V gene lookup returns CDR1 DFQATT and CDR2 SNEGSKA (reference sequence). The CDR3 DNA follows: TGCAGTGCTAGAGATGGTGGCGGGAGATACACCGGGGAGCTGTTTTTT. Residues: CSARDGGGRYTGELFF.

DNA for the CDR3: TGTGCCAGCTCACAAGAGACTAGTCTGACAGGCACCGGGGAGCTGTTTTTT. This translates into CASSQETSLTGTGELFF. The V and J genes are TRBV18 and TRBJ2-2; possibly TRBD1 or TRBD2 for D (6 bases each). V shed 4 bases and J shed 4 bases, with 19 bases lying between them. CDR1 and CDR2 (germline): KGHSH, LQKENI. The CDR3 length is 17 residues.

The chain couples TRBV30 to TRBJ1-5; 8 nucleotides agree with TRBD1. Germline V gene sequence: CDR1 GTSNPN, CDR2 SVGIG (reference sequence). V lost 3 bases, J lost 2 bases, and 6 bases stayed unmatched. The CDR3 consists of 15 residues. The CDR3 nucleotides read TGTGCCTGGAGGATCAGGGGGCAAGGCAATCAGCCCCAGCATTTT. Amino acid sequence: CAWRIRGQGNQPQHF.

In its sample, this clone is medium-sized. The chain combines TRBV2 with TRBJ2-7; D gene unclear. Germline V gene data show CDR1 as SNHLY and CDR2 as FYNNEI. The CDR3 is 13 residues long. Trimming left V 7 bases short and J 1 base short, with 11 bases between. The CDR3, as DNA: TGTGCCAGCATGGGCCGTGATTCCTACGAGCAGTACTTC. Residues: CASMGRDSYEQYF.

This clone was seen repeatedly, ten times or more. The V call is TRBV7-9, the J call TRBJ1-4; D perhaps matches TRBD1 (5 bases). The CDR3 consists of 14 residues. Trimming took 4 bases from V and 5 from J, leaving 11 bases between them. CDR1 and CDR2 from the germline V gene are SEHNR and FQNEAQ (reference sequence). The CDR3 coding sequence is TGTGCCAGCAGCTCCACCGGGACGAATGAAAAACTGTTTTTT. Translated, it gives CASSSTGTNEKLFF.